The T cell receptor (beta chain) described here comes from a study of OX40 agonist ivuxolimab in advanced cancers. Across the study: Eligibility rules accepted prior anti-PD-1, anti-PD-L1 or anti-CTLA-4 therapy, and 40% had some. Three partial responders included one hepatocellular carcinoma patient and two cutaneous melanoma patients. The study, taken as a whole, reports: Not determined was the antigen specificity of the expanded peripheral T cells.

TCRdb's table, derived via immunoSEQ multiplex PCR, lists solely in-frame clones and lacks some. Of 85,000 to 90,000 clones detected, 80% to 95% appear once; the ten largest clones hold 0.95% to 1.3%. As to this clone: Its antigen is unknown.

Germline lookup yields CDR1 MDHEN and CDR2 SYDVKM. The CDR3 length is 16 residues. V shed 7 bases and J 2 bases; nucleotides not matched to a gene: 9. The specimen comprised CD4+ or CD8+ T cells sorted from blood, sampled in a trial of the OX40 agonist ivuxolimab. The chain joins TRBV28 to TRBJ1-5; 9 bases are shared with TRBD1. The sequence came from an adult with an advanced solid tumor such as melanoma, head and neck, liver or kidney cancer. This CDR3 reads CASITGGLGGNQPQHF. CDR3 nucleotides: TGTGCCAGCATTACAGGGGGCCTTGGTGGCAATCAGCCCCAGCATTTT.